One and the same sample provided the 19 T cell receptor beta chains below, sequenced in a study of early T cells in non-severe SARS-CoV-2 infection. TCRdb called the 5' RACE reads again in MiXCR, with one record for every CDR3 protein. Among more than 95,000 distinct CDR3 sequences, 11% were seen once, and the ten largest hold around 4.6%. The sequencing here drew on whole blood, taken at baseline. The receptors stem from an adult who was a healthcare worker with PCR-confirmed SARS-CoV-2 infection or an uninfected control (not recorded which).

Only a few counts were recorded for this clonotype. The V call is TRBV7-2, the J call TRBJ2-1; D might be TRBD1 (5 bases). Germline V gene lookup returns CDR1 SGHTA and CDR2 FQGNSA. The CDR3 sequence is 18 residues long. The germline V and J ends were trimmed by 0 bases and 2 bases, with 17 bases remaining between them. The CDR3 is CASSLAPPYRTPYNEQFF. The CDR3 DNA reads TGTGCCAGCAGCTTAGCCCCACCTTACAGGACCCCCTACAATGAGCAGTTCTTC.

This clonotype was observed a handful of times. The V and J genes are TRBV30 and TRBJ1-1; TRBD1 might be the D (5 bases). The CDR3 length is 13 residues. The germline CDR1 and CDR2 sequences are GTSNPN and SVGIG (reference sequence). Trimming stripped 8 bases from V and 4 bases from J, with 17 bases between. The CDR3 here is CAGDREYPTEAFF. The CDR3 nucleotides read TGTGCCGGGGACCGAGAATACCCCACTGAAGCTTTCTTT.

V is TRBV6-5 and J is TRBJ2-1, with TRBD2 identical over 11 bases. The V gene's germline CDR1 is MNHEY and CDR2 SVGAGI. The CDR3 is 13 residues long. CDR3 sequence: CSSGGNLEHEQFF. In DNA form, the CDR3 reads TGTTCTAGCGGGGGGAATCTTGAGCATGAGCAGTTCTTC.

The chain carries TRBV4-1 and TRBJ2-5; D unresolved. V was pared by 1 base and J by 1 base, with 10 bases between. The CDR3 length is 15 residues. Germline V gene lookup returns CDR1 MGHRA and CDR2 YSYEKL. The CDR3 DNA is TGCGCCAGCAGCCAAGTGCTGGCGCCCCAAGAGACCCAGTACTTC. The encoded protein is CASSQVLAPQETQYF.

This clonotype was observed a handful of times. The chain uses TRBV7-9 and TRBJ2-7; D possibly matches TRBD1 or TRBD2 (5 bases each). V lost 10 bases and J lost 0, with 16 bases in between. This CDR3 is built from 14 residues. Per germline, CDR1 SEHNR and CDR2 FQNEAQ (reference sequence). The CDR3, as DNA: TGTGCCAACAGGACTTGCAACCACTCCTACGAGCAGTACTTC. Translation gives CANRTCNHSYEQYF.

There are many counts of this clonotype. The genes are TRBV3-1 and TRBJ1-1, with D tentatively TRBD1 (5 bases). Trimming left V 6 bases short and J 5 bases short, with 7 bases between. This CDR3 is built from 11 residues. CDR1 and CDR2 from the germline V gene are LGHDT and YNNKEL (reference sequence). CDR3 DNA: TGTGCCAGCAGTAAGGGGACTGAAGCTTTCTTT. Protein: CASSKGTEAFF.

The chain couples TRBV20-1 to TRBJ2-5; possibly TRBD2 for D (6 bases). Germline V CDR1 and CDR2: DFQATT, SNEGSKA (reference sequence). V was shortened by 2 bases and J by 4 bases, with 17 bases between the two germline ends. CDR3 length: 15 amino acids. The CDR3 reads CSARLAGRAGETQYF. As DNA, the CDR3 is TGCAGTGCTAGATTGGCGGGAAGGGCTGGAGAGACCCAGTACTTC.

This clonotype has at least ten counts. CDR3 in amino acids: CASSPPLAGGNTGELFF. The CDR3 DNA sequence: TGCGCCAGCAGCCCGCCCCTAGCGGGAGGGAACACCGGGGAGCTGTTTTTT. This chain connects TRBV5-1 to TRBJ2-2; 11 nucleotides line up with TRBD2. Germline CDR1 and CDR2: SGHRS and YFSETQ. The CDR3 is 17 residues long. V shed 4 bases, J shed 1 base, and the junction held 6 bases outside the gene matches.

In its sample, this clonotype was seen many times. The chain's CDR3 is CASSLRARHTEAFF. DNA for the CDR3: TGCGCCAGCAGCTTGAGGGCTCGGCACACTGAAGCTTTCTTT. V gene TRBV5-1 combines with J gene TRBJ1-1; D unresolved. The CDR3 loop spans 14 amino acids. Trimming removed 1 base at V and 3 bases at J, with 10 bases between. The germline gives CDR1 SGHRS, CDR2 YFSETQ.

This clonotype was recorded a few times. This chain connects TRBV9 to TRBJ2-6; 9 positions agree with TRBD1. The ends lost 4 bases at V and 6 bases at J; junction bases unmatched: 5. The germline V gene encodes CDR1 SGDLS and CDR2 YYNGEE. This CDR3 contains 15 residues. The CDR3 is CASSPQQGAANVLTF. The CDR3 bases are TGTGCCAGCAGCCCCCAACAGGGGGCGGCCAACGTCCTGACTTTC. Combining the CDR3 with reference TRBV9 and TRBJ2-6 gives the whole variable domain DSGVTQTPKHLITATGQRVTLRCSPRSGDLSVYWYQQSLDQGLQFLIQYYNGEERAKGNILERFSAQQFPDLHSELNLSSLELGDSALYFCASSPQQGAANVLTFGAGSRLTVL.

This clonotype was seen ten or more times. This rearrangement joins TRBV5-4 to TRBJ2-3; D is possibly TRBD1 or TRBD2 (6 bases each). CDR3 length equals 15 residues. From germline, CDR1 is SGHNT and CDR2 YYREEE (reference sequence). V dropped 0 bases and J dropped 1 base, with 9 bases sitting between them. CDR3 region: CASSLAGAGTDTQYF. The CDR3 DNA sequence: TGTGCCAGCAGCTTGGCGGGGGCCGGCACAGATACGCAGTATTTT.

The sample holds many counts of this clonotype. This chain joins TRBV29-1 and TRBJ2-1; 12 nucleotides match TRBD2. This CDR3 contains 14 residues. V lost 4 bases to trimming and J lost 8 bases; unmatched junction nucleotides: 6. Germline V gene data show CDR1 as SQVTM and CDR2 as ANQGSEA. CDR3 nucleotide sequence: TGCAGCGTTGGGACTAGCGGGATGATCGATGAGCAGTTCTTC. It is translated as CSVGTSGMIDEQFF.

The rearrangement joins TRBV10-3 to TRBJ2-7; D gene uncertain. Germline V lookup: CDR1 ENHRY, CDR2 SYGVKD. The germline V and J ends were trimmed by 0 bases and 4 bases, with 10 bases remaining between them. There are 14 residues in the CDR3. CDR3 residues: CAISESRVPYEQYF. CDR3 in DNA: TGTGCCATCAGTGAGTCAAGGGTTCCGTACGAGCAGTACTTC.

This clonotype has a handful of counts. This rearrangement joins TRBV18 to TRBJ2-7; D is unclear. The V end lost 2 bases, the J end lost 3 bases, and 5 bases lay between the germline ends. This CDR3 spans 12 amino acids. From germline, CDR1 is KGHSH and CDR2 LQKENI. The CDR3 region has the DNA TGTGCCAGCTCACCAACGTACTACGAGCAGTACTTC. Protein product: CASSPTYYEQYF.

This clonotype was counted between two and nine times. The chain recombines TRBV11-2 with TRBJ2-1; perhaps TRBD2 as D (5 bases). The V gene's germline CDR1 is SGHAT and CDR2 FQNNGV. V was shortened by 4 bases and J by 9 bases, with 13 bases between the two germline ends. This CDR3 spans 13 amino acids. The DNA for the CDR3 is TGTGCCAGCAGCTCTCATGAGGGAGTTGAGCAGTTCTTC. It encodes CASSSHEGVEQFF.

The chain uses TRBV7-8 and TRBJ2-2; 8 bases align to TRBD1. The CDR3 has 16 residues. V lost 2 bases and J lost 7; bases outside the gene matches: 9. Germline lookup yields CDR1 SGHVS and CDR2 FQNEAQ. The CDR3 DNA sequence: TGTGCCAGCAGCTTAAAGGGCCGACAGGGGAGCGGGGAGCTGTTTTTT. Protein product: CASSLKGRQGSGELFF. The complete variable domain, with remaining parts taken from reference TRBV7-8 and TRBJ2-2, reads GAGVSQSPRYKVAKRGQDVALRCDPISGHVSLFWYQQALGQGPEFLTYFQNEAQLDKSGLPSDRFFAERPEGSVSTLKIQRTQQEDSAVYLCASSLKGRQGSGELFFGEGSRLTVL.

This clonotype was observed a few times. The chain recombines TRBV6-5 with TRBJ2-2; 7 bases match TRBD2. With 4 bases clipped from V and 3 bases from J, the junction kept 2 bases outside the gene matches. This CDR3 has 14 amino acids. The germline CDR1 and CDR2 sequences are MNHEY and SVGAGI. The CDR3 loop is CASSWTSYTGELFF. CDR3 DNA: TGTGCCAGCAGTTGGACTAGTTACACCGGGGAGCTGTTTTTT.

This chain joins TRBV7-2 and TRBJ2-1; D is perhaps TRBD2 (6 bases). CDR1 is SGHTA, CDR2 FQGNSA, per germline. The CDR3 runs 19 residues. V lost 3 bases and J lost 2, with 23 bases in between. CDR3 DNA: TGTGCCAGCAGCTTGTACGCTTCCGGAGCGGAGGGGCCCTACAATGAGCAGTTCTTC. It yields the protein CASSLYASGAEGPYNEQFF.

V gene TRBV28 combines with J gene TRBJ2-7; 7 bases are shared with TRBD2. CDR3 length equals 14 residues. V shed 3 bases and J 2 bases; nucleotides not matched to a gene: 4. Germline values: CDR1 MDHEN, CDR2 SYDVKM. The CDR3 nucleotides are TGTGCCAGCAGTTTTGGCGGGAGACCCTACGAGCAGTACTTC. Protein: CASSFGGRPYEQYF.